The rows below give T cell receptor beta chains drawn from one sample of a study of metastatic and nonmetastatic thyroid tumors. TCRdb re-analyzed the PCR reads using MiXCR. The sample lists 23,000 or so clones, about an eighth occurring once. Source material: blood. All receptors come from a female donor with papillary thyroid cancer or a benign thyroid nodule (not recorded which). Some clones in this sample may be carry-over from other donors' samples. Each CDR3 is given with its conserved first and last residue. Each record gives: J gene, clone size, D gene, V gene, CDR3 protein, CDR3 DNA. A D gene is named only where the DNA matches it firmly. Clone size appears in some rows only: once, few, many, or a class for an expanded clone.

TRBJ1-5	many	TRBD1	TRBV2	CASRGVQGVNQPQHF	TGTGCCAGCAGGGGGGTACAGGGGGTCAATCAGCCCCAGCATTTT
TRBJ2-2	many	NA	TRBV27	CASSVSGTLDTGELFF	TGTGCCAGCAGTGTCTCCGGGACACTAGACACCGGGGAGCTGTTTTTT
TRBJ2-1	few	TRBD2	TRBV6-1	CASSERSSGFNEQFF	TGTGCCAGCAGTGAACGGTCTAGCGGCTTCAATGAGCAGTTCTTC
TRBJ2-5	NA	TRBD2	TRBV28	CASSFGREETQYF	TGTGCCAGCAGTTTTGGGAGGGAGGAGACCCAGTACTTC
TRBJ2-6	many	TRBD1	TRBV7-9	CATPPGDRGSGANVLTF	TGTGCCACCCCCCCAGGGGACAGGGGCTCTGGGGCCAACGTCCTGACTTTC
TRBJ1-6	NA	TRBD1	TRBV18	CVSSPRGQEGGHSPLHF	TGTGTCAGCTCTCCACGGGGACAGGAAGGTGGGCATTCACCCCTCCACTTT
TRBJ2-2	many	NA	TRBV19	CASTMGAFRGNTGELFF	TGTGCCAGTACAATGGGGGCGTTCCGGGGGAACACCGGGGAGCTGTTTTTT
TRBJ2-7	many	TRBD1	TRBV20-1	CSAMTGNSYEQYF	TGCAGTGCTATGACAGGGAACTCCTACGAGCAGTACTTC
TRBJ1-1	NA	NA	TRBV7-9	CDSSSRRITNTEAFF	TGTGACAGCAGCTCTAGACGGATTACGAACACTGAAGCTTTCTTT
TRBJ2-5	many	NA	TRBV12-5	CASGTSRGQYF	TGTGCTAGTGGCACCTCTAGGGGTCAGTACTTC
TRBJ1-1	many	NA	TRBV18	CASSPRVTAMNTEAFF	TGTGCCAGCTCACCACGTGTTACAGCTATGAACACTGAAGCTTTCTTT
TRBJ2-7	NA	TRBD1	TRBV5-1	CASRGQGGSYEQYF	TGCGCCAGCAGGGGACAGGGTGGCTCCTACGAGCAGTACTTC
TRBJ1-1	many	TRBD1	TRBV6-2/TRBV6-3	CASTQGTGGDRRNTEAFF	TGTGCCAGCACCCAAGGGACAGGGGGCGACCGAAGGAACACTGAAGCTTTCTTT
TRBJ2-2	many	NA	TRBV28	CASSLLRVNTGELFF	TGTGCCAGCAGTCTACTCAGGGTGAACACCGGGGAGCTGTTTTTT
TRBJ2-7	many	TRBD2	TRBV7-8	CASSESLAGPTYEQYF	TGTGCCAGCAGCGAAAGCCTAGCGGGCCCTACCTACGAGCAGTACTTC
TRBJ1-6	many	NA	TRBV10-3	CAISEHDGSPLHF	TGTGCCATCAGTGAGCACGATGGTTCACCCCTCCACTTT
TRBJ1-1	many	NA	TRBV7-3	CASSPGDTEAFF	TGTGCCAGCAGCCCAGGGGACACTGAAGCTTTCTTT
TRBJ2-2	few	NA	TRBV28	CASSFTSATGELFF	TGTGCCAGCAGTTTTACTAGTGCCACCGGGGAGCTGTTTTTT
TRBJ2-1	many	TRBD2	TRBV14	CASSRTSGISNEQFF	TGTGCCAGCAGCCGGACTAGCGGGATTAGTAATGAGCAGTTCTTC
TRBJ2-2	NA	TRBD2	TRBV12-3/TRBV12-4	CASSSAGEGTGELFF	TGTGCCAGCAGTTCGGCGGGGGAAGGCACCGGGGAGCTGTTTTTT
TRBJ1-2	few	NA	TRBV2	CASSEMGSNYGYTF	TGTGCCAGCAGTGAAATGGGTTCTAACTATGGCTACACCTTC
TRBJ2-1	many	NA	TRBV3-1	CASSPKVVAHMSGLYNEQFF	TGTGCCAGCAGCCCAAAGGTGGTGGCCCATATGAGTGGTTTGTACAATGAGCAGTTCTTC
TRBJ1-4	many	NA	TRBV20-1	CSAAGVALRRGNEKLFF	TGCAGTGCCGCGGGGGTCGCGTTGAGAAGAGGGAATGAAAAACTGTTTTTT
TRBJ2-7	many	NA	TRBV29-1	CSANQGYEQYF	TGCAGCGCAAACCAGGGATACGAGCAGTACTTC
TRBJ2-7	many	NA	TRBV20-1	CSASDRVYEQYF	TGCAGTGCTAGCGACAGAGTCTACGAGCAGTACTTC
TRBJ2-7	many	TRBD1	TRBV7-2	CASSPQGDSYEQYF	TGTGCCAGCAGTCCTCAGGGGGATTCCTACGAGCAGTACTTC
TRBJ1-5	many	NA	TRBV7-2	CASSLNGGDQPQHF	TGTGCCAGCAGCTTAAATGGGGGCGATCAGCCCCAGCATTTT
TRBJ1-1	NA	NA	TRBV3-1	CASSQDPGAGAFF	TGTGCCAGCAGCCAAGATCCGGGGGCGGGAGCTTTCTTT
TRBJ2-1	many	NA	TRBV5-8	CASSFDGTNLEQFF	TGTGCCAGCAGCTTTGATGGGACCAATCTTGAGCAGTTCTTC
TRBJ2-7	many	TRBD2	TRBV9	CASSPGLAGYYEQYF	TGTGCCAGCAGCCCGGGACTAGCGGGATACTACGAGCAGTACTTC
TRBJ1-1	many	NA	TRBV5-1	CASSALAGQNTEAFF	TGCGCCAGCAGTGCCCTAGCGGGACAGAACACTGAAGCTTTCTTT
TRBJ1-4	NA	NA	TRBV6-1	CASSRTAPHSYEKLFF	TGTGCCAGCAGTCGTACGGCCCCCCACAGTTATGAAAAACTGTTTTTT
TRBJ2-2	many	NA	TRBV6-1	CASTLRGGTVNTGELFF	TGTGCCAGCACCCTACGGGGGGGGACAGTGAACACCGGGGAGCTGTTTTTT
TRBJ2-1	many	NA	TRBV20-1	CSARKLESEQFF	TGCAGTGCTAGAAAACTAGAAAGTGAGCAGTTCTTC
TRBJ2-2	NA	NA	TRBV4-3	CASSQGSADSTWELVF	TGCGCCAGCAGCCAAGGTTCCGCAGACTCCACCTGGGAGCTGGTTTTT
TRBJ1-3	many	NA	TRBV19	CASNIKQAFGNTIYF	TGTGCCAGTAATATTAAACAGGCCTTCGGAAACACCATATATTTT
TRBJ1-1	many	TRBD1	TRBV5-1	CASSSGQGGWTEAFF	TGCGCCAGCAGCTCGGGACAGGGAGGATGGACTGAAGCTTTCTTT
TRBJ2-1	many	NA	TRBV28	CASARGRGNEQFF	TGTGCCAGCGCGCGGGGCCGGGGAAATGAGCAGTTCTTC
TRBJ2-7	many	TRBD1	TRBV6-2/TRBV6-3	CASRTPGQGIHEQYF	TGTGCCAGCAGGACCCCGGGACAGGGTATCCACGAGCAGTACTTC
TRBJ2-2	many	TRBD1	TRBV11-2	CASTVGTASTGELFF	TGTGCCAGCACCGTCGGGACAGCCAGCACCGGGGAGCTGTTTTTT